This TCR beta chain was captured by sequencing in a study of cytomegalovirus exposure and HLA in healthy donors. Study-wide context: An early data release held approximately 80 million unique TCRs from HLA-typed donors. The study, taken as a whole, reports: An analysis was carried out later, and it reportedly showed fewer N-insertions in an Asian-associated ancestry cluster than the 666-donor mean. Upon later analysis, TCR association rates were observed to vary by HLA locus, being highest for DRB1 and lowest for HLA-C. Most TCR sequences were seen very rarely across donors, but some public TCRs occurred in many.

The CDR3 runs to 17 residues. CDR1 is MNHNS, CDR2 SASEGT, per germline. V was cut by 0 bases and J by 8 bases, with 22 bases left in between. Of note for this clone: What it binds is not known.

Researchers ran the PCR with 60 Vbeta and 13 Jbeta primers. Repertoires were generated with immunoSEQ multiplex PCR, while TCRdb's copy carries only in-frame clones and drops some. This repertoire shows about 160,000 clones, around 76% found once; its top ten account for 1.5%. This TCR derives from a girl aged 10 to 17 in good health and CMV-seropositive. The J gene is TRBJ1-2, the V gene TRBV6-1; D is unresolved. The sequenced material came from PBMCs. The CDR3 nucleotides read TGTGCCAGCAGTGAAGCGTCGGGGTTTGAAGGTGTTCCGGGCTACACCTTC. Protein sequence: CASSEASGFEGVPGYTF.